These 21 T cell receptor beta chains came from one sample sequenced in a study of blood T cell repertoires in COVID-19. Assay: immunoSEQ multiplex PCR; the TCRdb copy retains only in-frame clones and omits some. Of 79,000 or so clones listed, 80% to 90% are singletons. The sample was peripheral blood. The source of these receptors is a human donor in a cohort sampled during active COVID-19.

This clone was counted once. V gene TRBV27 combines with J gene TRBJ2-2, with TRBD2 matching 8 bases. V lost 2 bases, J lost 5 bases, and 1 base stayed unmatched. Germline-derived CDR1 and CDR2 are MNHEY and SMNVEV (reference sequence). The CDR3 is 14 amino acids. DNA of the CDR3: TGTGCCAGCAGTTTAAAGCGGGAGACCGGGGAGCTGTTTTTT. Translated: CASSLKRETGELFF.

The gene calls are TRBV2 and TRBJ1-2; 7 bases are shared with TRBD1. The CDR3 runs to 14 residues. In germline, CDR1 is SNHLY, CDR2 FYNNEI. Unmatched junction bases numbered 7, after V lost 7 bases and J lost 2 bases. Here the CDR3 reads CASTWDSQNYGYTF. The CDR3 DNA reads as TGTGCCAGCACATGGGACAGCCAGAACTATGGCTACACCTTC.

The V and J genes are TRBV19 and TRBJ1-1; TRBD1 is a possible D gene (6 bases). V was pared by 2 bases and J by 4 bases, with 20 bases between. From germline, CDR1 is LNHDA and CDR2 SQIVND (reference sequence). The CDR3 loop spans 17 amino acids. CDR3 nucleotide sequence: TGTGCCAGTAGTATAAGCGAAGGGCGACGGGACATCACTGAAGCTTTCTTT. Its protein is CASSISEGRRDITEAFF.

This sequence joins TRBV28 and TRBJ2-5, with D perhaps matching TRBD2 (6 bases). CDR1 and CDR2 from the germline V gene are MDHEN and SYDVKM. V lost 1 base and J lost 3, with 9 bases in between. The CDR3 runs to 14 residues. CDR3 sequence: CASSLSGGKETQYF. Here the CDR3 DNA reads TGTGCCAGCAGTTTATCCGGCGGGAAAGAGACCCAGTACTTC.

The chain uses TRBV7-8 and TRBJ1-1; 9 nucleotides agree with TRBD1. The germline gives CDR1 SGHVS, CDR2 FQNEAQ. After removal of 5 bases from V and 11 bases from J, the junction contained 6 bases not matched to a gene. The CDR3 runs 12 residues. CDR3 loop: CASSTNRGPAFF. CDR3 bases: TGTGCCAGCAGCACTAACAGGGGGCCGGCTTTCTTT.

This CDR3 reads CASSSPSSYEQYF. In nucleotides, the CDR3 is TGTGCCAGCAGTTCCCCGAGCTCCTACGAGCAGTACTTC. The chain employs TRBV27 and TRBJ2-7; D remains unclear. Trimming removed 4 bases at V and 0 bases at J, with 7 bases between. Germline values: CDR1 MNHEY, CDR2 SMNVEV (reference sequence). CDR3 length: 13 amino acids.

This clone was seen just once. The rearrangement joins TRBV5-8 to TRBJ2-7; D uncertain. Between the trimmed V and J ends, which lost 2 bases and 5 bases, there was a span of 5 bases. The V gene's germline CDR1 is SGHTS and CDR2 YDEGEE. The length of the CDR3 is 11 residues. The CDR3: CASSFVHEQYF. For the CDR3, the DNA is TGTGCCAGCAGCTTCGTCCACGAGCAGTACTTC.

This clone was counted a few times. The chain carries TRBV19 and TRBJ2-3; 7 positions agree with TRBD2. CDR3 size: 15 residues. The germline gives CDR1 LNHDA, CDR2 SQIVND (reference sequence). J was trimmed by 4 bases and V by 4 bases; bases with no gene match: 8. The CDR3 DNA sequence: TGTGCCAGTAGTAACCGGGAGGAGAGTGCAGATACGCAGTATTTT. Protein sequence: CASSNREESADTQYF.

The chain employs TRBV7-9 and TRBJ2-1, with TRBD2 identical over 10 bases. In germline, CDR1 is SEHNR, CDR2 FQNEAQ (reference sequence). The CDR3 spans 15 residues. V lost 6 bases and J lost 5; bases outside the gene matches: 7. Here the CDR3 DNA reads TGTGCCAGCAGGTCTCTAGCGGGAGCTCACAATGAGCAGTTCTTC. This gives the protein CASRSLAGAHNEQFF.

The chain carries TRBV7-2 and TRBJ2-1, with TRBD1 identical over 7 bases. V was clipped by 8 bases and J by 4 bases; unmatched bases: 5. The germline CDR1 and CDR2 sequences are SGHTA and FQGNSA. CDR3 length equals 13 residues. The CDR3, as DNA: TGTGCCAGCCGGGACAGTTCGTACAATGAGCAGTTCTTC. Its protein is CASRDSSYNEQFF.

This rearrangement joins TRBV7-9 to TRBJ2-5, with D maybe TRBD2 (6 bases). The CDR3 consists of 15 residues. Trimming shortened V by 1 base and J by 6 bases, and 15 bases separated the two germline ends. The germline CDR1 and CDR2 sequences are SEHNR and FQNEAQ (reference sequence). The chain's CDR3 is CASSLDGGVFKTQYF. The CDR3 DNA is TGTGCCAGCAGCTTAGACGGGGGTGTTTTTAAGACCCAGTACTTC.

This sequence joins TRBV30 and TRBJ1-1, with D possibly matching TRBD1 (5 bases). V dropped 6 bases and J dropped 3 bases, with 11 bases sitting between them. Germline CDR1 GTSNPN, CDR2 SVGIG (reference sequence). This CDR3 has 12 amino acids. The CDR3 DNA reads TGTGCCTGCTGGCCGGGGGACACTGAAGCTTTCTTT. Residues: CACWPGDTEAFF.

The CDR3 here is CASRAGGNEQFF. In nucleotides, the CDR3 is TGTGCCAGCAGAGCCGGGGGGAATGAGCAGTTCTTC. The chain links TRBV27 to TRBJ2-1; 7 bases align to TRBD2. Germline V gene sequence: CDR1 MNHEY, CDR2 SMNVEV (reference sequence). The CDR3 contains 12 residues. V lost 6 bases and J lost 7; bases outside the gene matches: 3.

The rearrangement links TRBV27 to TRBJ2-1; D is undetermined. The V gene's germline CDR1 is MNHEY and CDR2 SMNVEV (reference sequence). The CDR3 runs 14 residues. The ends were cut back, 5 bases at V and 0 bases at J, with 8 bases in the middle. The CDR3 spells CASSSVASYNEQFF. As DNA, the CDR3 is TGTGCCAGCAGTAGCGTTGCCTCCTACAATGAGCAGTTCTTC.

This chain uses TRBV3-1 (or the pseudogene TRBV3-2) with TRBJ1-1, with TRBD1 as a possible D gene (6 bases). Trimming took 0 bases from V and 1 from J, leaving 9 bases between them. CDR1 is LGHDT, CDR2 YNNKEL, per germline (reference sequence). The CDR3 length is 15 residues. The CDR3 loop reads CASSQDWTANTEAFF. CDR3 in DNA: TGTGCCAGCAGCCAAGATTGGACAGCGAACACTGAAGCTTTCTTT.

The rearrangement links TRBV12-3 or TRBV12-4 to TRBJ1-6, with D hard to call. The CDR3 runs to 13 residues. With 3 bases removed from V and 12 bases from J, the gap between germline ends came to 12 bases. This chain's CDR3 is CASSLESRGPLHF. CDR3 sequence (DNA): TGTGCCAGCAGTTTGGAGTCCCGGGGACCCCTCCACTTT.

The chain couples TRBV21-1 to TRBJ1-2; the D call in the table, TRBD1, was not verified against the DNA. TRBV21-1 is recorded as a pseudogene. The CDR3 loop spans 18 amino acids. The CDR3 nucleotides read TGTGCCAGCAGCACTCCAGGGGGGCAGGGAAATCTTAACTATGGCTACACCTTC. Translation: CASSTPGGQGNLNYGYTF.

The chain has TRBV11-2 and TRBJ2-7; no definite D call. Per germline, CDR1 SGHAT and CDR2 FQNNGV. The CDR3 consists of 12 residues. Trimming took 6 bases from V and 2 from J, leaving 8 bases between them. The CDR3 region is CASSYSPYEQYF. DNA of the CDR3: TGTGCCAGCAGTTATAGCCCCTACGAGCAGTACTTC.

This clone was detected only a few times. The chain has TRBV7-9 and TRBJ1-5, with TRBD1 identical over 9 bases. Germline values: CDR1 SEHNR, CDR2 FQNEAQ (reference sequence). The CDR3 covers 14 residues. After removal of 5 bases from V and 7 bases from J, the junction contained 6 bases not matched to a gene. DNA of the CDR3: TGTGCCAGCAGCAGGGACAGGGAGTGGCAGCCCCAGCATTTT. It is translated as CASSRDREWQPQHF.

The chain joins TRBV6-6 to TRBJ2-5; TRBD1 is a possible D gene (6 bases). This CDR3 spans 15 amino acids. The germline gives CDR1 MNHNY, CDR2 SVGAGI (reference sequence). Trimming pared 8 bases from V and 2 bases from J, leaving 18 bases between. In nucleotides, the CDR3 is TGTGCCAGCCTGGGTCGGCAGGGGATTCAAGAGACCCAGTACTTC. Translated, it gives CASLGRQGIQETQYF.

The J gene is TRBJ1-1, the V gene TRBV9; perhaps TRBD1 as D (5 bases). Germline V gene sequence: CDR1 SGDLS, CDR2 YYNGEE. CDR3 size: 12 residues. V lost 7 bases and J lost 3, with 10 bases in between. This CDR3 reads CASSRGDTEAFF. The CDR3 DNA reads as TGTGCCAGCTCTCGGGGGGACACTGAAGCTTTCTTT.